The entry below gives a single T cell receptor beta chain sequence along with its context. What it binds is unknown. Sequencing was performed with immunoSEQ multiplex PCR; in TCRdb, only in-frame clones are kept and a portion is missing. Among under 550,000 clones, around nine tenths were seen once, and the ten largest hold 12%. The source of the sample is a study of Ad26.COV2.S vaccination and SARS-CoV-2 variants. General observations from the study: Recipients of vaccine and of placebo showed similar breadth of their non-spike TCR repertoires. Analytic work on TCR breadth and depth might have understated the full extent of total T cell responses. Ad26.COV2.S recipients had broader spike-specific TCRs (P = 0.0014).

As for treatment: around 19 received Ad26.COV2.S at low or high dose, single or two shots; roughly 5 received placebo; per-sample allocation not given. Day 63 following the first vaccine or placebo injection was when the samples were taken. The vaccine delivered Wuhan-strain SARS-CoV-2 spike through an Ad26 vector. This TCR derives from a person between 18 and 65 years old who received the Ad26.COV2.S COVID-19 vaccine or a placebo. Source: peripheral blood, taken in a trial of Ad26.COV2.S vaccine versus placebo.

CDR3 sequence: CATSLGVPYTDTQYF. CDR3 coding DNA: TGTGCCACCAGTCTGGGGGTTCCTTACACAGATACGCAGTATTTT. The gene calls are TRBV24-1 and TRBJ2-3; TRBD1 or TRBD2 may be the D gene (5 bases each). This CDR3 is built from 15 residues. Germline CDR1 KGHDR, CDR2 SFDVKD. V gave up 6 bases and J gave up 2 bases, with 14 bases separating them.